These 15 T cell receptor beta chains were all obtained from the same sample, sequenced in a study of T cell responses to AZD1222 COVID-19 vaccine. The protocol was immunoSEQ multiplex PCR, while the TCRdb copy is restricted to in-frame clones and leaves out a portion. The table has 95,000 to 150,000 clones, approximately 90% seen once. The specimen comprised peripheral blood, sampled on day 0 of AZD1222 vaccination. The origin of the receptors is an adult in good health.

This chain connects TRBV27 to TRBJ1-6; 7 bases line up with TRBD1. Germline-derived CDR1 and CDR2 are MNHEY and SMNVEV (reference sequence). The CDR3 consists of 17 residues. V trimming: 6 bases; J trimming: 9 bases; junction bases outside the gene matches: 17. The DNA for the CDR3 is TGTGCCAGCAGCATCGACCGACCGGGACAGCCGCCTTCACCCCTCCACTTT. Amino acids: CASSIDRPGQPPSPLHF.

The chain joins TRBV3-1 (or the pseudogene TRBV3-2) to TRBJ1-1; D gene ambiguous. V lost 6 bases and J 0 bases, leaving 8 bases between the germline ends. The CDR3 extends over 13 amino acids. The germline gives CDR1 LGHDT, CDR2 YNNKEL (reference sequence). CDR3 in DNA: TGTGCCAGCAGGTGGGCCATGAACACTGAAGCTTTCTTT. This sequence encodes CASRWAMNTEAFF.

This rearrangement joins TRBV5-1 to TRBJ1-3; D unresolved. Germline V gene sequence: CDR1 SGHRS, CDR2 YFSETQ. CDR3 length: 14 residues. The V and J ends lost 8 bases and 4 bases respectively, with 16 bases between them. CDR3 nucleotide sequence: TGCGCCAGTAGGAGGGCTATCTCCGGAAACACCATATATTTT. It yields the protein CASRRAISGNTIYF.

The chain recombines TRBV19 with TRBJ2-1; 12 bases are a match to TRBD2. The germline V gene encodes CDR1 LNHDA and CDR2 SQIVND (reference sequence). J was trimmed by 7 bases and V by 4 bases; bases with no gene match: 14. This CDR3 is 18 amino acids long. The CDR3 protein is CASSTYRLAGALSNEQFF. DNA of the CDR3: TGTGCCAGTAGTACCTACCGACTAGCGGGGGCCTTATCTAATGAGCAGTTCTTC.

V usage is TRBV19 and J usage is TRBJ1-2, with TRBD1 matching over 12 bases. CDR3 length: 16 residues. Losses at the gene ends were 4 bases for V and 2 bases for J; bases not matched to a gene: 5. Germline CDR1 and CDR2: LNHDA and SQIVND (reference sequence). The CDR3 region has the DNA TGTGCCAGTAGTACGCGGGACAGGGGGCTAAACTATGGCTACACCTTC. This gives the protein CASSTRDRGLNYGYTF.

This clone was observed once. This chain joins TRBV19 and TRBJ1-2; 8 positions agree with TRBD1. This CDR3 is 14 amino acids long. The ends lost 5 bases at V and 8 bases at J; junction bases unmatched: 10. Germline V CDR1 and CDR2: LNHDA, SQIVND (reference sequence). In DNA, the CDR3 is TGTGCCAGTAGTTCCCGGCAGGGGGCGGGCGGCTACACCTTC. Protein product: CASSSRQGAGGYTF.

The rearrangement uses TRBV7-3 and TRBJ2-2; D remains unclear. The CDR3 is made up of 12 amino acids. CDR1 is SGHTA, CDR2 FQGTGA, per germline. V lost 4 bases and J 8 bases, leaving 8 bases between the germline ends. The CDR3 region has the DNA TGTGCCAGCAGCTCTTATCGGGGGGAGCTGTTTTTT. It yields the protein CASSSYRGELFF.

This chain connects TRBV9 to TRBJ1-2; D is undetermined. V lost 2 bases and J lost 4, with 9 bases in between. Per germline, CDR1 SGDLS and CDR2 YYNGEE. The CDR3 is 13 amino acids. As DNA, the CDR3 is TGTGCCAGCAGCGTGGGCCGGAGCTATGGCTACACCTTC. This gives the protein CASSVGRSYGYTF.

CDR3 loop: CASSLMGEVPYNEQFF. CDR3 sequence (DNA): TGTGCCAGCAGCTTGATGGGGGAAGTACCCTACAATGAGCAGTTCTTC. This chain joins TRBV5-4 and TRBJ2-1; either TRBD1 or TRBD2 may fit D (5 bases each). The CDR3 length is 16 residues. Germline assignment: CDR1 SGHNT and CDR2 YYREEE (reference sequence). Trimming shortened V by 1 base and J by 2 bases, and 13 bases separated the two germline ends. Full variable domain (remainder filled in from reference TRBV5-4 and TRBJ2-1): ETGVTQSPTHLIKTRGQQVTLRCSSQSGHNTVSWYQQALGQGPQFIFQYYREEENGRGNFPPRFSGLQFPNYSSELNVNALELDDSALYLCASSLMGEVPYNEQFFGPGTRLTVL.

J is TRBJ1-1 and V is TRBV21-1. TRBV21-1 is listed as a pseudogene. The CDR3 totals 15 residues. The chain's CDR3 is CASSTRSPQNTEAFF. CDR3 DNA: TGTGCCAGCAGCACCCGTTCGCCCCAGAACACTGAAGCTTTCTTT.

The chain is built from TRBV7-8 and TRBJ1-1; no firm D call. The length of the CDR3 is 14 residues. Between the trimmed V and J ends, which lost 1 base and 6 bases, there was a span of 12 bases. Germline V gene sequence: CDR1 SGHVS, CDR2 FQNEAQ. Here the CDR3 reads CASSLVSPESEAFF. The CDR3 DNA reads TGTGCCAGCAGCTTAGTGAGCCCAGAGTCTGAAGCTTTCTTT. Full variable domain (missing parts from reference TRBV7-8 and TRBJ1-1): GAGVSQSPRYKVAKRGQDVALRCDPISGHVSLFWYQQALGQGPEFLTYFQNEAQLDKSGLPSDRFFAERPEGSVSTLKIQRTQQEDSAVYLCASSLVSPESEAFFGQGTRLTVV.

The chain carries TRBV5-1 and TRBJ1-2; D gene ambiguous. Trimming shortened V by 0 bases and J by 8 bases, and 8 bases separated the two germline ends. Germline CDR1 reads SGHRS; CDR2 reads YFSETQ. This CDR3 region has 12 residues. CDR3 DNA sequence: TGCGCCAGCAGCTTGGAACGTGGAGGCTACACCTTC. As protein: CASSLERGGYTF. The entire variable domain, with the rest obtained from reference TRBV5-1 and TRBJ1-2, is as follows: KAGVTQTPRYLIKTRGQQVTLSCSPISGHRSVSWYQQTPGQGLQFLFEYFSETQRNKGNFPGRFSGRQFSNSRSEMNVSTLELGDSALYLCASSLERGGYTFGSGTRLTVV.

The chain is built from TRBV7-2 and TRBJ1-1; 12 positions match TRBD1. Per the germline V gene, CDR1 is SGHTA and CDR2 is FQGNSA. Losses at the gene ends were 3 bases for V and 1 base for J; bases not matched to a gene: 6. The CDR3 runs to 17 residues. CDR3 nucleotide sequence: TGTGCCAGCAGCTTCGGGACAGGGGGCGCGAAGAACACTGAAGCTTTCTTT. Translation: CASSFGTGGAKNTEAFF.

CDR3 bases: TGTGCCAGTAGCCAGGTAGCGGGGGAGGGCCGGTACCAAGAGACCCAGTACTTC. This gives the protein CASSQVAGEGRYQETQYF. The gene calls are TRBV19 and TRBJ2-5; 9 bases align to TRBD2. This CDR3 region has 18 residues. Germline trimming cut 6 bases from V and 0 bases from J; bases unmatched to any gene: 14. Germline lookup yields CDR1 LNHDA and CDR2 SQIVND (reference sequence).

By proportion, this clone is medium-sized (0.01 to 0.1%). The chain has TRBV6-4 and TRBJ1-1; a possible D gene is TRBD1 (5 bases). CDR1 and CDR2 from the germline V gene are MRHNA and SNTAGT. CDR3 length: 15 residues. Trimming removed 0 bases from V and 4 bases from J, with 12 bases in between. CDR3 DNA: TGTGCCAGCAGTGACTCGGGGGGAGTGGGCACTGAAGCTTTCTTT. Protein: CASSDSGGVGTEAFF.